Presented here are 18 T cell receptor beta chains from one specimen sequenced in a study of response to subunit inactivated influenza vaccine. TCRdb independently ran MiXCR on the RT-PCR reads; one entry per CDR3 protein. The sample records about 240,000 distinct CDR3 sequences, 12% being singletons. The sequencing used non-naive T cells sorted from PBMCs, collected roughly 15 days before vaccination. These receptors were taken from a man over 45 who received an inactivated influenza vaccine.

This rearrangement joins TRBV5-5 to TRBJ1-1; 7 bases fit TRBD1. The germline V gene has CDR1 SGHKS and CDR2 YYEKEE (reference sequence). The CDR3 has 15 amino acids. The trim removed 0 bases at V and 4 bases at J, leaving 6 bases unmatched. Here the CDR3 reads CASSLDSNRGTEAFF. CDR3 DNA sequence: TGTGCCAGCAGCTTGGATAGTAACAGGGGCACTGAAGCTTTCTTT.

The chain carries TRBV5-5 and TRBJ2-3, with D unclear. The V and J ends lost 2 bases and 5 bases respectively, with 9 bases between them. CDR1 is SGHKS, CDR2 YYEKEE, per germline (reference sequence). The CDR3 extends over 13 amino acids. The CDR3 DNA is TGTGCCAGCAGCTTACAGTCTCAAGATACGCAGTATTTT. Translated, it gives CASSLQSQDTQYF.

This clonotype has a handful of counts. This rearrangement joins TRBV6-1 to TRBJ1-6, with a tentative D call TRBD1 (6 bases). The CDR3 is 12 amino acids. Trimming shortened V by 8 bases and J by 10 bases, and 12 bases separated the two germline ends. Germline CDR1 is MNHNS and CDR2 is SASEGT. The CDR3, as DNA: TGTGCCAGCTACAGGGCAGGGTCACCCCTCCACTTT. It is translated as CASYRAGSPLHF.

This clonotype was detected many times. This chain connects TRBV7-2 to TRBJ2-5, with D possibly TRBD2 on 5 matching bases. Trimming pared 4 bases from V and 4 bases from J, leaving 16 bases between. CDR1 SGHTA and CDR2 FQGNSA come from the germline V gene. The CDR3 is 15 residues long. This CDR3 is CASSSLSSPRETQYF. The CDR3 region has the DNA TGTGCCAGCAGCTCCCTTTCTAGCCCAAGAGAGACCCAGTACTTC.

This chain connects TRBV11-2 to TRBJ1-1, with 8 bases fitting TRBD1. This CDR3 contains 16 residues. The V and J ends lost 5 bases and 4 bases, in that order; junction bases with no gene match: 12. Germline CDR1 is SGHAT and CDR2 is FQNNGV. This CDR3 reads CASSPRGRGLGTEAFF. CDR3 bases: TGTGCCAGCAGCCCGCGCGGCAGGGGGCTGGGCACTGAAGCTTTCTTT.

The V call is TRBV7-9, the J call TRBJ2-7; D remains ambiguous. Germline V CDR1 and CDR2: SEHNR, FQNEAQ (reference sequence). V lost 10 bases and J 0 bases, leaving 16 bases between the germline ends. The CDR3 has 14 amino acids. CDR3: CATFHEADSYEQYF. The CDR3 DNA sequence: TGTGCCACTTTTCATGAGGCCGACTCCTACGAGCAGTACTTC.

The chain is built from TRBV11-3 and TRBJ1-1; possible D gene TRBD1, 6 bases. The CDR3 covers 12 residues. Deletions cut 9 bases from V and 4 bases from J, with 12 bases between. Germline V CDR1 and CDR2: SGHNT, YENEEA. The CDR3 spells CARGAVLTEAFF. The CDR3 bases are TGTGCCAGGGGGGCCGTTCTCACTGAAGCTTTCTTT.

In this sample, this clonotype turned up a few times. The chain couples TRBV6-2 or TRBV6-3 to TRBJ1-5, with 8 bases aligning to TRBD1. In germline, CDR1 is MNHEY, CDR2 SVGEGT. CDR3 length: 21 residues. The V gene end was trimmed by 0 bases and the J gene end by 1 base; junction bases not matched to a gene: 17. CDR3 residues: CASSYSIIAGGPDMSNQPQHF. The CDR3 nucleotides read TGTGCCAGCAGTTACTCGATTATCGCAGGGGGCCCCGACATGAGCAATCAGCCCCAGCATTTT.

This clonotype was observed many times. The V and J genes are TRBV2 and TRBJ2-1; D not certain. This CDR3 spans 15 amino acids. The V gene lost 2 bases and the J gene lost 4 bases, with 12 bases spanning the gap. Germline V gene lookup returns CDR1 SNHLY and CDR2 FYNNEI. The CDR3 spells CASSEQGSPYNEQFF. As DNA, the CDR3 is TGTGCCAGCAGTGAACAAGGATCCCCTTACAATGAGCAGTTCTTC.

This clonotype was found a few times. V usage is TRBV6-2 or TRBV6-3 and J usage is TRBJ2-5, with TRBD1 matching 8 bases. The CDR3 consists of 16 residues. V was pared by 2 bases and J by 4 bases, with 9 bases of the junction left unmatched. Germline loops: CDR1 MNHEY, CDR2 SVGEGT. CDR3 nucleotide sequence: TGTGCCAGCAGTTACCCGCGGACAGGGAGGATAGAGACCCAGTACTTC. Residues: CASSYPRTGRIETQYF.

The CDR3 nucleotides read TGTGCCATCAACGCCCAGGGAGCAAAAACCGGGGAGCTGTTTTTT. Protein product: CAINAQGAKTGELFF. The J gene is TRBJ2-2, the V gene TRBV10-3; the D gene could be TRBD1 or TRBD2 (5 bases each). CDR3 length: 15 residues. The V end was cut by 7 bases, the J end by 5 bases, with 17 bases between. Germline V gene lookup returns CDR1 ENHRY and CDR2 SYGVKD.

This clonotype was counted between two and nine times. This chain joins TRBV9 and TRBJ2-7, with a tentative D call TRBD2 (6 bases). Trimming cost V 4 bases and J 7 bases, with 18 bases left between them. CDR1 and CDR2 (germline): SGDLS, YYNGEE. This CDR3 has 14 amino acids. The CDR3 bases are TGTGCCAGCAGCCCCGCCGGGGGTATTGGGGAGCAGTACTTC. Residues: CASSPAGGIGEQYF.

This clonotype was counted ten times or more. One end of the junction fails to match germline, which may point to a read error. The V gene is TRBV12-3 or TRBV12-4, the J gene TRBJ2-7; 11 nucleotides align to TRBD1. CDR3 length: 15 amino acids. The CDR3 reads CASSSRTGGSHEQYF. The DNA of the CDR3 is TGTGCCAGCAGTTCCAGGACAGGGGGCTCCCACGAGCAGTACTTC.

This clonotype has a count of ten or more. V gene TRBV20-1 combines with J gene TRBJ2-3, with a possible D match to TRBD2 (6 bases). V was shortened by 7 bases and J by 6 bases, with 14 bases between the two germline ends. The CDR3 extends over 12 amino acids. The germline V gene has CDR1 DFQATT and CDR2 SNEGSKA (reference sequence). The CDR3 region is CSGAGWPDTQYF. CDR3 DNA sequence: TGCAGTGGGGCGGGGTGGCCCGATACGCAGTATTTT.

This clonotype was counted at least ten times. The DNA of the CDR3 is TGTGCCACCAGTCCCGCGGACAGTGCTTTCGTCTATGGCTACACCTTC. This encodes CATSPADSAFVYGYTF. This sequence joins TRBV24-1 and TRBJ1-2, with a tentative D call TRBD1 (6 bases). This CDR3 contains 16 residues. Germline CDR1 KGHDR, CDR2 SFDVKD. Between the trimmed V and J ends, which lost 6 bases and 4 bases, there was a span of 20 bases.

This clonotype occurred a few times. The chain links TRBV28 to TRBJ2-3; D gene uncertain. Germline CDR1 MDHEN, CDR2 SYDVKM. V was cut by 1 base and J by 0 bases, with 8 bases left in between. This CDR3 contains 15 residues. The CDR3 nucleotides read TGTGCCAGCAGTTTATTCGGCAGTAGCACAGATACGCAGTATTTT. It yields the protein CASSLFGSSTDTQYF.

This clonotype was picked up a small number of times. This sequence joins TRBV6-6 and TRBJ1-2; the D gene is possibly TRBD1 (6 bases). Trimming removed 1 base from V and 8 bases from J, with 11 bases in between. CDR1 and CDR2 (germline): MNHNY, SVGAGI (reference sequence). There are 13 residues in the CDR3. The CDR3 here is CASSYYREGGYTF. DNA of the CDR3: TGTGCCAGCAGTTACTACAGGGAAGGGGGCTACACCTTC.

V and J are TRBV9 and TRBJ2-5; D not certain. CDR1 is SGDLS and CDR2 is YYNGEE in the germline V gene. The CDR3 is 15 residues long. V was shortened by 0 bases and J by 1 base, with 10 bases between the two germline ends. The CDR3 here is CASSVGSGSQETQYF. DNA for the CDR3: TGTGCCAGCAGCGTAGGTAGTGGCAGCCAAGAGACCCAGTACTTC.